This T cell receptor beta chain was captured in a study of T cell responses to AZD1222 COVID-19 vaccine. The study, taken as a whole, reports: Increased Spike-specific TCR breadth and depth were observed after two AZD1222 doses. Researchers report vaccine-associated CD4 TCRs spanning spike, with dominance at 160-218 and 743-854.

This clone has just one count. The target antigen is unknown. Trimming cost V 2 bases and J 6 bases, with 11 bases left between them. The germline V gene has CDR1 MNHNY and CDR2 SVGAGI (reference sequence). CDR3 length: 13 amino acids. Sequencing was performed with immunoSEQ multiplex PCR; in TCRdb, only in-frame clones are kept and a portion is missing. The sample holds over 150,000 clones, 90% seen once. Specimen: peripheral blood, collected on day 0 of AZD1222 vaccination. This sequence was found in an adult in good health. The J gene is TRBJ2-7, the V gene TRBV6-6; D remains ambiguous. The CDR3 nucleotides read TGTGCCAGCAGTTACCCGGAGATGGGCGAGCAGTACTTC. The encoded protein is CASSYPEMGEQYF.